At least ten counts were recorded for the clone carrying this T cell receptor beta chain. These data are taken from a study of human T cells and chemical hapten exposure. Library preparation tagged each individual cDNA molecule with a unique molecular identifier. Source study methods: From 23,224 to 690,600 TCRs were found per sample, with a median of around 100,000. TCRdb called the RACE reads again in MiXCR, with one record for every CDR3 protein. The V and J calls and clone size are TCRdb's, not the authors'. This repertoire shows around 82,000 distinct CDR3 sequences, 6.6% found once; its top ten account for 1.3%. As to time point: patch test 2, 6 weeks after DPC sensitization. Treatment of the sample: therapeutic diphenylcyclopropenone sensitization with weekly scalp DPC. Those who donated were patients with alopecia, 18 to 70 years of age, and suitable for DPC. Total RNA was isolated from unfractionated whole blood.

Germline CDR1 LGHNT, CDR2 FRNRAP. The V segment lost 6 bases and the J segment 4 bases; nucleotides outside the gene matches: 14. The CDR3 has 16 amino acids. This receptor was obtained from a woman aged 25 to 39 with alopecia areata. Some clones in this sample may be carry-over from other donors' samples. The sample consisted of whole blood, taken in connection with sensitization to the hapten diphenylcyclopropenone (DPC). V and J are TRBV12-5 and TRBJ1-2; 7 nucleotides agree with TRBD1. The CDR3 spells CASGSPMTGTIYGYTF. For the CDR3, the DNA is TGTGCTAGTGGCTCACCAATGACAGGGACGATCTATGGCTACACCTTC.